This T cell receptor (beta chain) was identified in a study of cytotoxic CD8 clonotypes in ibrutinib-treated CLL. Overall study findings and caveats: Few clonotypes were public, and these shrank or held steady under treatment.

Targeted sequencing depth ranged from 1 in 200,000 to 1 in 1 million T cells. Sequenced by immunoSEQ multiplex PCR; TCRdb stores in-frame clones only, minus some. This repertoire shows 9,000 to 13,000 clones, 70% to 80% found once; its top ten account for about 16%. With cryopreserved PBMCs as the source, around 2 micrograms of genomic DNA went to TCR beta libraries. Germline-derived CDR1 and CDR2 are DFQATT and SNEGSKA (reference sequence). Trimming stripped 6 bases from V and 6 bases from J, with 8 bases between. This CDR3 has 11 amino acids. As for this clone: What it binds is not known.

The source of this sequence is a human donor with chronic lymphocytic leukemia. The genes are TRBV20-1 and TRBJ2-2; tentatively, D is TRBD1 (6 bases). This material consisted of PBMCs, taken at disease progression, from a patient treated with ibrutinib. The CDR3 is CSAGQSGELFF. CDR3 DNA: TGCAGTGCAGGACAGTCCGGGGAGCTGTTTTTT.